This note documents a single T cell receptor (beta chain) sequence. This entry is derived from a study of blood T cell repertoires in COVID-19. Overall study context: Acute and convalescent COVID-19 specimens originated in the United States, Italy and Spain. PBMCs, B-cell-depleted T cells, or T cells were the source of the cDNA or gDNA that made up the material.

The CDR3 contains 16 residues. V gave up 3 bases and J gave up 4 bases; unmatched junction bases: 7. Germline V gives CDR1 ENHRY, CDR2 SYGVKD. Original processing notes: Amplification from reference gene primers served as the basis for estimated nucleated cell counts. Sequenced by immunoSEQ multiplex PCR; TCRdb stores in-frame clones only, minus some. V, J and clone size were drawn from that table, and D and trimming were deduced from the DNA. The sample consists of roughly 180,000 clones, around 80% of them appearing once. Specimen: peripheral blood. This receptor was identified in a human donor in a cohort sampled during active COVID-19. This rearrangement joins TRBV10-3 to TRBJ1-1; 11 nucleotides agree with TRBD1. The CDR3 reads CAISEQDRGQGTEAFF. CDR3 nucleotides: TGTGCCATCAGTGAACAGGACAGGGGGCAGGGCACTGAAGCTTTCTTT.